This T cell receptor beta chain is drawn from a study of blood T cell repertoires in COVID-19. Across the whole study: From T cells, B-cell-depleted T cells, or PBMCs came the material, which was cDNA or gDNA.

Some clones are missing from TCRdb's copy, which holds only in-frame ones; the method was immunoSEQ multiplex PCR. This sample has some 250,000 clones; around 90% occur once, and the top ten carry around 1.3%. V dropped 1 base and J dropped 7 bases, with 14 bases sitting between them. Germline values: CDR1 SGHRS, CDR2 YFSETQ. The CDR3 is 15 residues long. The chain couples TRBV5-1 to TRBJ1-4; weak D call: TRBD1 (5 bases). Sequencing used PBMCs or T cells enriched from blood (not recorded which). The clonotype originates from a human donor in a cohort exposed to, infected with or recovered from COVID-19 (not recorded which). The donor label of this sample is uncertain. In nucleotides, the CDR3 is TGCGCCAGCAGCTTGTGGGCAGGGTGGCCTGAAAAACTGTTTTTT. It codes for CASSLWAGWPEKLFF.